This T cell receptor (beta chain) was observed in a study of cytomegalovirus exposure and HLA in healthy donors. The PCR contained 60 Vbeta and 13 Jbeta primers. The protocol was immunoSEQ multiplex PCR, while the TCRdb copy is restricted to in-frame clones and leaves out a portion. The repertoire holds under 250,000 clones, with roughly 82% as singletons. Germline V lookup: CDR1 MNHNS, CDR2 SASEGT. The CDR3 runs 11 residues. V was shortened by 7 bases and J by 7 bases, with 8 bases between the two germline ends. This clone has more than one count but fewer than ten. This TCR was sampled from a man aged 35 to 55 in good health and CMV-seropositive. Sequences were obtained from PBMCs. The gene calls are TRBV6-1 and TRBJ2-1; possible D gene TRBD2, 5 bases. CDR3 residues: CASTAGNEQFF. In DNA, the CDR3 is TGTGCCAGCACGGCGGGTAATGAGCAGTTCTTC.